These 24 T cell receptor beta chains were sequenced from one sample in a study of T cells expressing NK-cell markers. TCRdb reprocessed the 5' RACE reads, keeping one entry per CDR3 protein, no DNA. Recorded for this sample: 550,000 or so distinct CDR3 sequences. The sequenced sample consisted of blood T cells: a sorted CD56 or NKG2C T cell subset, CD4+ or CD8+ T cells, or bulk PBMC T cells (not recorded which). The source is a man aged 18-30 years in good health.

The V and J genes are TRBV4-3 and TRBJ2-5. Germline V gene data show CDR1 as LGHNA and CDR2 as YSLEER. The CDR3 loop spans 14 amino acids. CDR3 residues: CASSQEEPGGTQYF.

This sequence joins TRBV3-1 and TRBJ2-5; as DNA is missing, the TRBD1 call by TCRdb cannot be tested. Germline V gives CDR1 LGHDT, CDR2 YNNKEL (reference sequence). The CDR3 runs to 16 residues. The CDR3 here is CASSPSARLAGETQYF.

The V and J genes are TRBV14 and TRBJ2-3; TCRdb's assignment of TRBD1 cannot be checked, as there is no DNA. Germline values: CDR1 SGHDN, CDR2 FVKESK. The length of the CDR3 is 13 residues. CDR3: CASSPSLSDTQYF.

The chain uses TRBV29-1 and TRBJ2-2; lacking DNA, the TRBD1 call made by TCRdb goes unchecked. The CDR3 is made up of 13 amino acids. The germline gives CDR1 SQVTM, CDR2 ANQGSEA. The CDR3 loop reads CSVGQGERGELFF.

V is TRBV20-1 and J is TRBJ2-7. The CDR3 length is 13 residues. Germline-derived CDR1 and CDR2 are DFQATT and SNEGSKA (reference sequence). Here the CDR3 reads CSARDPEAYEQYF.

The rearrangement joins TRBV11-1 to TRBJ2-2; TCRdb's D call of TRBD2 is untestable without DNA. The length of the CDR3 is 18 residues. Germline lookup yields CDR1 SGHAT and CDR2 FQDESV (reference sequence). The CDR3: CASSETSGRVQNTGELFF.

This chain links TRBV6-5 with TRBJ1-6; TCRdb's D gene call, TRBD1, goes unchecked for lack of DNA. The CDR3 covers 15 residues. The V gene's germline CDR1 is MNHEY and CDR2 SVGAGI. CDR3 loop: CATQGRGRGNSPLHF.

This rearrangement joins TRBV29-1 to TRBJ2-3; TCRdb calls TRBD2, which cannot be checked without DNA. This CDR3 spans 13 amino acids. Germline V gene lookup returns CDR1 SQVTM and CDR2 ANQGSEA. CDR3 protein: CSVVAGGSDTQYF.

V usage is TRBV7-8 and J usage is TRBJ2-7; absent DNA, TCRdb's TRBD2 call cannot be checked. Germline-derived CDR1 and CDR2 are SGHVS and FQNEAQ. The CDR3 length is 20 residues. The CDR3 spells CASSLSFGTSGKAGSYEQYF.

V is TRBV5-1 and J is TRBJ2-3. CDR1 and CDR2 from the germline V gene are SGHRS and YFSETQ. The CDR3 has 14 residues. The CDR3 loop is CASSSTSKADTQYF.

The rearrangement uses TRBV29-1 and TRBJ2-2. The CDR3 is made up of 14 amino acids. The germline V gene has CDR1 SQVTM and CDR2 ANQGSEA. CDR3 region: CSVPLPANTGELFF.

The chain uses TRBV24-1 and TRBJ2-4. CDR1 is KGHDR and CDR2 is SFDVKD in the germline V gene. This CDR3 has 15 residues. The CDR3 here is CATSDRTSQGNIQYF.

V and J are TRBV12-3 or TRBV12-4 and TRBJ2-2; TCRdb's assignment of TRBD1 cannot be checked, as there is no DNA. CDR3 length: 17 amino acids. The CDR3: CASNQRGLAGSTGELFF.

The chain recombines TRBV27 with TRBJ1-5; TCRdb calls TRBD1, which cannot be checked without DNA. The CDR3 totals 13 residues. The germline gives CDR1 MNHEY, CDR2 SMNVEV (reference sequence). The CDR3 sequence: CAGTRTGPQPQHF.

The V gene is TRBV29-1, the J gene TRBJ2-1; there is no DNA to check the TCRdb D call of TRBD2. The length of the CDR3 is 12 residues. Germline CDR1 is SQVTM and CDR2 is ANQGSEA. CDR3: CSVELGQRFQFF.

The rearrangement links TRBV25-1 to TRBJ2-6. CDR3 length: 17 amino acids. The V gene's germline CDR1 is MGHDK and CDR2 SYGVNS. CDR3 amino acids: CASSDSLISSGANVLTF.

The gene calls are TRBV11-2 and TRBJ2-2; TCRdb calls TRBD1, which cannot be checked without DNA. Germline CDR1 and CDR2: SGHAT and FQNNGV. CDR3 size: 18 residues. The chain's CDR3 is CASSSNRTRTFFGGELFF.

CDR3 sequence: CASTPGGGAADTQYF. The chain recombines TRBV28 with TRBJ2-3; the TCRdb call, TRBD2, lacks DNA for checking. The CDR3 totals 15 residues. CDR1 and CDR2 from the germline V gene are MDHEN and SYDVKM.

This chain joins TRBV6-5 and TRBJ2-3. The germline V gene has CDR1 MNHEY and CDR2 SVGAGI. This CDR3 has 16 amino acids. The CDR3 loop is CASSYSSKASQDTQYF.

The J gene is TRBJ2-1, the V gene TRBV7-2; TCRdb's D call, TRBD2, is unchecked because there is no DNA. Germline-derived CDR1 and CDR2 are SGHTA and FQGNSA. This CDR3 comprises 13 residues. The CDR3 region is CASSPYAGNEQFF.

The chain recombines TRBV7-3 with TRBJ2-3; TCRdb lists TRBD1, though no DNA is available to test this call. Germline values: CDR1 SGHTA, CDR2 FQGTGA. The CDR3 length is 15 residues. This chain's CDR3 is CASSLGTPEVATQYF.

This chain connects TRBV7-2 to TRBJ2-3; TCRdb indicates TRBD1, and absent DNA this call remains unverified. The length of the CDR3 is 15 residues. Germline CDR1 reads SGHTA; CDR2 reads FQGNSA. The chain's CDR3 is CASSLVGDSTDTQYF.

The CDR3 region is CASSLGSSVNEQYF. The chain uses TRBV5-1 and TRBJ2-7; TCRdb proposes TRBD2, but this gene call is untestable without DNA. In germline, CDR1 is SGHRS, CDR2 YFSETQ. The CDR3 is 14 amino acids.

The rearrangement joins TRBV6-1 to TRBJ1-5. The CDR3 loop spans 14 amino acids. Germline V gene data show CDR1 as MNHNS and CDR2 as SASEGT. The CDR3 sequence is CASSKGWDNQPQHF.